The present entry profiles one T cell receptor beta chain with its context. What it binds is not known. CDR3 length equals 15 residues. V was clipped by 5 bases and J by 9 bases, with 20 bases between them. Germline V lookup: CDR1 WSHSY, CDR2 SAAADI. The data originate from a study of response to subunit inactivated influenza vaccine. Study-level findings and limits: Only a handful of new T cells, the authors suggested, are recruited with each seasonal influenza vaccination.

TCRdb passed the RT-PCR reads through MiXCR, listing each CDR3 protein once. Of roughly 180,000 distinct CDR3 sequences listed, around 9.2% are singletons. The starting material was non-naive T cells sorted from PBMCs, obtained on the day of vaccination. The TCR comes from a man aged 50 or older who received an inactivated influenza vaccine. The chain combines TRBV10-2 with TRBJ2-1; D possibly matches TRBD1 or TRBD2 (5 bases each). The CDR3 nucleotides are TGCGCCAGCAGTATAGGGGCTAGCAGCCGGGGTGAGCAGTTCTTC. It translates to CASSIGASSRGEQFF.